Shown below are 26 T cell receptor beta chains from a single sample sequenced in a study of T cells in Graves' hyperthyroidism and ophthalmopathy. RNA transcripts yielded amplified TCR beta CDR3 regions. An initial round of RT-PCR targeting the TCR CDR3 relied on the HTBI primer set. MiXCR, applied by TCRdb to the multiplex PCR reads, yields one record per CDR3 protein. This sample has some 400,000 distinct CDR3 sequences, with around 14% found just once. What was sequenced was blood. These receptors originate from a woman aged 55-75 years with Graves' hyperthyroidism.

This clonotype was counted ten times or more. This chain uses TRBV12-3 or TRBV12-4 with TRBJ1-3; D may be TRBD1 (5 bases). Trimming removed 3 bases from V and 4 bases from J, with 10 bases in between. The CDR3 has 14 residues. CDR3 in DNA: TGTGCCAGCAGTTTTTCAGGGTTGGGAAACACCATATATTTT. It yields the protein CASSFSGLGNTIYF.

This clonotype was found many times. The rearrangement uses TRBV2 and TRBJ2-3, with D perhaps matching TRBD1 or TRBD2 (6 bases each). The CDR3 runs to 15 residues. Trimming took 2 bases from V and 3 from J, leaving 12 bases between them. Germline V lookup: CDR1 SNHLY, CDR2 FYNNEI. The CDR3 region has the DNA TGTGCCAGCAGTGAATTTAGAGGGGGGACAGATACGCAGTATTTT. Its translation is CASSEFRGGTDTQYF.

This clonotype has just a few counts. The chain couples TRBV29-1 to TRBJ1-1, with D hard to call. CDR1 SQVTM and CDR2 ANQGSEA come from the germline V gene. V gave up 6 bases and J gave up 0 bases, with 11 bases separating them. The CDR3 is 13 residues long. The CDR3 nucleotides are TGCAGCGTGAACGGACTCATGAACACTGAAGCTTTCTTT. Translating it yields CSVNGLMNTEAFF.

This clonotype appeared many times. The J gene is TRBJ1-1, the V gene TRBV7-8; possible D gene TRBD1, 5 bases. Germline CDR1 is SGHVS and CDR2 is FQNEAQ. The V end was cut by 5 bases, the J end by 2 bases, with 9 bases between. CDR3 length equals 13 residues. DNA of the CDR3: TGTGCCAGCAGCGAAAGGGACAACACTGAAGCTTTCTTT. It encodes CASSERDNTEAFF.

The chain couples TRBV27 to TRBJ2-3; TRBD1 or TRBD2 may be the D gene (5 bases each). CDR1 MNHEY and CDR2 SMNVEV come from the germline V gene (reference sequence). Deletions cut 0 bases from V and 4 bases from J, with 11 bases between. The CDR3 has 15 residues. CDR3 protein: CASSLSSEGPDTQYF. The CDR3 DNA is TGTGCCAGCAGTTTATCGTCCGAGGGGCCAGATACGCAGTATTTT.

V and J are TRBV29-1 and TRBJ2-3, with TRBD1 matching over 9 bases. Germline assignment: CDR1 SQVTM and CDR2 ANQGSEA. V trimming: 0 bases; J trimming: 6 bases; junction bases outside the gene matches: 1. The CDR3 has 13 residues. The CDR3 DNA follows: TGCAGCGTTGAAGATGGGACAGGGGATACGCAGTATTTT. Its protein product is CSVEDGTGDTQYF.

This clonotype was counted many times. The chain carries TRBV5-8 and TRBJ1-1, with no clear D. Per germline, CDR1 SGHTS and CDR2 YDEGEE. CDR3 length equals 13 residues. V was shortened by 0 bases and J by 5 bases, with 8 bases between the two germline ends. This CDR3 is CASSLGPRTEAFF. Here the CDR3 DNA reads TGTGCCAGCAGCTTGGGCCCGAGGACTGAAGCTTTCTTT.

This clonotype was recorded many times. The gene calls are TRBV28 and TRBJ1-2, with TRBD1 matching 8 bases. Trimming removed 7 bases from V and 7 bases from J; junction bases left unmatched: 11. Germline lookup yields CDR1 MDHEN and CDR2 SYDVKM. CDR3 length: 14 residues. The DNA for the CDR3 is TGTGCCAGCATCTCTCCAGGGGGCGGTGGTGGCTACACCTTC. This codes for CASISPGGGGGYTF.

The sample holds a few counts of this clonotype. This chain links TRBV27 with TRBJ1-1; D is ambiguous. Per the germline V gene, CDR1 is MNHEY and CDR2 is SMNVEV (reference sequence). V lost 6 bases to trimming and J lost 1 base, with 15 bases between them. CDR3 length equals 15 residues. The CDR3 loop reads CASSPKGGRNTEAFF. In DNA, the CDR3 is TGTGCCAGCAGCCCAAAGGGCGGAAGGAACACTGAAGCTTTCTTT.

This clonotype appeared many times. The J gene is TRBJ1-3, the V gene TRBV30; D uncertain. In germline, CDR1 is GTSNPN, CDR2 SVGIG (reference sequence). The CDR3 is made up of 11 amino acids. V dropped 0 bases and J dropped 8 bases, with 5 bases sitting between them. The CDR3 protein is CAWSVADTIYF. In DNA, the CDR3 is TGTGCCTGGAGTGTTGCGGACACCATATATTTT.

This clonotype appeared a few times. V usage is TRBV20-1 and J usage is TRBJ1-2; maybe TRBD1 (6 bases). V was cut by 3 bases and J by 2 bases, with 16 bases left in between. This CDR3 is 15 amino acids long. Per germline, CDR1 DFQATT and CDR2 SNEGSKA (reference sequence). The CDR3 nucleotides are TGCAGTGCTAGGGGGGTGGGGGGCCGCAACTATGGCTACACCTTC. Residues: CSARGVGGRNYGYTF.

This clonotype showed up just a few times. The genes are TRBV2 and TRBJ2-2, with TRBD1 matching over 10 bases. This CDR3 region has 16 residues. The trim removed 4 bases at V and 5 bases at J, leaving 7 bases unmatched. Looked up from germline, CDR1 is SNHLY and CDR2 is FYNNEI. The CDR3 coding sequence is TGTGCCAGCAGTGGGGGGGGGACAGGGGAAACCGGGGAGCTGTTTTTT. This gives the protein CASSGGGTGETGELFF. Based on the CDR3 plus reference TRBV2 and TRBJ2-2, the full variable domain is EPEVTQTPSHQVTQMGQEVILRCVPISNHLYFYWYRQILGQKVEFLVSFYNNEISEKSEIFDDQFSVERPDGSNFTLKIRSTKLEDSAMYFCASSGGGTGETGELFFGEGSRLTVL.

This clonotype was counted many times. The gene calls are TRBV4-2 and TRBJ2-2; TRBD2 agrees at 7 bases. The CDR3 has 16 amino acids. CDR1 LGHNA and CDR2 YNFKEQ come from the germline V gene. Unmatched junction bases numbered 5, after V lost 0 bases and J lost 4 bases. The CDR3 region is CASSQDGGSATGELFF. The CDR3, as DNA: TGTGCCAGCAGCCAAGATGGCGGGAGTGCCACCGGGGAGCTGTTTTTT.

The chain combines TRBV20-1 with TRBJ2-3; maybe TRBD1 (6 bases). CDR1 is DFQATT, CDR2 SNEGSKA, per germline (reference sequence). The CDR3 has 15 residues. The germline V and J ends were trimmed by 8 bases and 0 bases, with 18 bases remaining between them. The CDR3 loop is CSFNPADSSTDTQYF. CDR3 sequence (DNA): TGCAGTTTCAACCCCGCGGACAGCAGCACAGATACGCAGTATTTT.

V usage is TRBV29-1 and J usage is TRBJ2-5; the match to TRBD1 covers 10 bases. V shed 0 bases, J shed 14 bases, and the junction held 3 bases outside the gene matches. Germline V lookup: CDR1 SQVTM, CDR2 ANQGSEA. CDR3 length equals 11 residues. In DNA, the CDR3 is TGCAGCGTTGAAGACCGGGACAGGGGATACTTC. Its protein product is CSVEDRDRGYF.

This clonotype has just a few counts. The chain is built from TRBV19 and TRBJ2-1, with TRBD2 identical over 9 bases. In germline, CDR1 is LNHDA, CDR2 SQIVND (reference sequence). V was clipped by 4 bases and J by 0 bases; unmatched bases: 4. The CDR3 is made up of 16 amino acids. The CDR3 sequence is CASSNGGRASYNEQFF. CDR3 bases: TGTGCCAGTAGTAATGGCGGGAGGGCCTCCTACAATGAGCAGTTCTTC.

The J gene is TRBJ2-7, the V gene TRBV5-1; tentatively, D is TRBD2 (6 bases). This CDR3 spans 15 amino acids. Germline assignment: CDR1 SGHRS and CDR2 YFSETQ. V lost 4 bases and J lost 3, with 17 bases in between. The CDR3 DNA sequence: TGCGCCAGCAGCCCGGATGACGGACTATTCTACGAGCAGTACTTC. This encodes CASSPDDGLFYEQYF.

This clonotype was seen at least ten times. This CDR3 is CASSETTFKGGELFF. DNA of the CDR3: TGTGCCAGCAGTGAAACCACATTCAAGGGCGGGGAGCTGTTTTTT. The chain carries TRBV6-1 and TRBJ2-2, with D unresolved. CDR3 length: 15 residues. V lost 2 bases, J lost 7 bases, and 14 bases lay in between. Germline CDR1 MNHNS, CDR2 SASEGT.

Many counts were recorded for this clonotype. V gene TRBV18 combines with J gene TRBJ2-1; D uncertain. This CDR3 has 13 residues. The V end lost 3 bases, the J end lost 0 bases, and 3 bases lay between the germline ends. Germline lookup yields CDR1 KGHSH and CDR2 LQKENI. The CDR3 sequence is CASSPFSYNEQFF. CDR3 DNA sequence: TGTGCCAGCTCACCTTTCTCCTACAATGAGCAGTTCTTC. The variable domain in full, with the rest retrieved from reference TRBV18 and TRBJ2-1, is NAGVMQNPRHLVRRRGQEARLRCSPMKGHSHVYWYRQLPEEGLKFMVYLQKENIIDESGMPKERFSAEFPKEGPSILRIQQVVRGDSAAYFCASSPFSYNEQFFGPGTRLTVL.

This clonotype was detected many times. This chain connects TRBV20-1 to TRBJ1-2; TRBD1 agrees at 7 bases. V lost 2 bases, J lost 4 bases, and 16 bases stayed unmatched. The CDR3 runs to 17 residues. Per the germline V gene, CDR1 is DFQATT and CDR2 is SNEGSKA (reference sequence). The CDR3 DNA is TGCAGTGCTAGACCCGACAGGGAGCGCCCATTGGGCTATGGCTACACCTTC. It encodes CSARPDRERPLGYGYTF.

This clonotype was seen a few times. The V gene is TRBV3-1, the J gene TRBJ2-1; 12 bases map to TRBD2. The germline CDR1 and CDR2 sequences are LGHDT and YNNKEL (reference sequence). J lost 9 bases, V lost 0 bases, and 15 bases had no gene match. This CDR3 contains 19 residues. CDR3 DNA: TGTGCCAGCAGCCAAGATCCGGCATTACTAGCGGGAGGAGGACTTGAGCAGTTCTTC. Protein: CASSQDPALLAGGGLEQFF.

This clonotype was seen a few times. The chain recombines TRBV2 with TRBJ2-4, with D possibly matching TRBD1 (7 bases). V was cut by 5 bases and J by 4 bases, with 9 bases left in between. CDR1 SNHLY and CDR2 FYNNEI come from the germline V gene. The CDR3 is 13 amino acids. The CDR3 DNA follows: TGTGCCAGCAGTCAGGGGGGAAAAAACATTCAGTACTTC. This translates into CASSQGGKNIQYF.

The sample holds many counts of this clonotype. The chain uses TRBV12-3 or TRBV12-4 and TRBJ1-1, with TRBD1 matching 7 bases. This CDR3 has 14 residues. The V gene end was trimmed by 7 bases and the J gene end by 5 bases; junction bases not matched to a gene: 10. In DNA form, the CDR3 reads TGTGCCAGCAAATTAGGGGGCAGGGGTACTGAAGCTTTCTTT. Its translation is CASKLGGRGTEAFF.

Many counts were recorded for this clonotype. The J gene is TRBJ2-5, the V gene TRBV20-1; 13 nucleotides match TRBD2. V was pared by 3 bases and J by 5 bases, with 12 bases of the junction left unmatched. There are 17 residues in the CDR3. Germline CDR1 DFQATT, CDR2 SNEGSKA (reference sequence). The CDR3 sequence: CSASSLAGGPDGETQYF. The CDR3 DNA sequence: TGCAGTGCTAGCTCACTAGCGGGAGGGCCAGACGGGGAGACCCAGTACTTC.

This clonotype was seen ten or more times. The chain employs TRBV12-3 or TRBV12-4 and TRBJ1-1; D not resolved. The CDR3 length is 14 residues. The V and J ends lost 3 bases and 0 bases respectively, with 8 bases between them. DNA for the CDR3: TGTGCCAGCAGTTTGGAGATGGTGAACACTGAAGCTTTCTTT. Protein sequence: CASSLEMVNTEAFF.

This clonotype was recorded many times. The chain links TRBV2 to TRBJ1-2, with D perhaps matching TRBD1 (5 bases). CDR1 and CDR2 from the germline V gene are SNHLY and FYNNEI. There are 15 residues in the CDR3. The germline V and J ends were trimmed by 3 bases and 6 bases, with 17 bases remaining between them. CDR3 nucleotide sequence: TGTGCCAGCAGTGACTTCATTGCAGGGAAGGATGGCTACACCTTC. Amino acid sequence: CASSDFIAGKDGYTF. Together with reference TRBV2 and TRBJ1-2, the CDR3 gives the full variable domain: EPEVTQTPSHQVTQMGQEVILRCVPISNHLYFYWYRQILGQKVEFLVSFYNNEISEKSEIFDDQFSVERPDGSNFTLKIRSTKLEDSAMYFCASSDFIAGKDGYTFGSGTRLTVV.